The 10 T cell receptor beta chains listed next were all sequenced from one sample in a study of blood T cell repertoires in COVID-19. TCRdb's table, derived via immunoSEQ multiplex PCR, lists solely in-frame clones and lacks some. This sample has about 140,000 clones; approximately 78% occur once, and the top ten carry approximately 4.1%. The sequenced material came from peripheral blood. The receptors were sampled from a woman aged 80 or over with acute or convalescent COVID-19.

This chain joins TRBV20-1 and TRBJ2-7; the D is unclear. The V end was cut by 4 bases, the J end by 6 bases, with 7 bases between. The germline gives CDR1 DFQATT, CDR2 SNEGSKA (reference sequence). This CDR3 spans 10 amino acids. The CDR3 protein is CSAKILEQYF. Here the CDR3 DNA reads TGCAGTGCTAAAATCCTCGAGCAGTACTTC.

This clone has more than one count but fewer than ten. The gene calls are TRBV2 and TRBJ2-1, with 7 bases fitting TRBD1. V dropped 5 bases and J dropped 0; count of bases not matched to a gene: 4. This CDR3 spans 15 amino acids. Germline V gene lookup returns CDR1 SNHLY and CDR2 FYNNEI. CDR3 nucleotides: TGTGCCAGCAGTAAGACAGGGAGCTCCTACAATGAGCAGTTCTTC. It yields the protein CASSKTGSSYNEQFF.

The chain carries TRBV3-1 (or the pseudogene TRBV3-2) and TRBJ2-7; 9 positions match TRBD2. The V gene's germline CDR1 is LGHDT and CDR2 YNNKEL (reference sequence). J was trimmed by 3 bases and V by 1 base; bases with no gene match: 4. This CDR3 has 15 amino acids. The CDR3 sequence: CASSQAGLAGYEQYF. The CDR3 bases are TGTGCCAGCAGCCAAGCGGGACTAGCTGGCTACGAGCAGTACTTC.

This chain links TRBV12-5 with TRBJ2-1; 7 bases line up with TRBD2. Germline V gene data show CDR1 as LGHNT and CDR2 as FRNRAP. The CDR3 has 14 amino acids. With V trimmed by 9 bases and J by 8 bases, 13 bases remained unmatched. The CDR3 DNA reads TGTGCTAGCGGAACGGGACTACCCGGGGATGAGCAGTTCTTC. Translating gives CASGTGLPGDEQFF.

The chain is built from TRBV28 and TRBJ1-1, with D possibly being TRBD1 (5 bases). The CDR3 is 15 residues long. The V gene's germline CDR1 is MDHEN and CDR2 SYDVKM. V was clipped by 3 bases and J by 4 bases, with 15 bases between them. CDR3 loop: CASSFTRPGITEAFF. For the CDR3, the DNA is TGTGCCAGCAGTTTTACCCGTCCAGGGATCACTGAAGCTTTCTTT.

This clone was counted a single time. The chain employs TRBV6-5 and TRBJ1-1; D unresolved. V was trimmed by 6 bases and J by 2 bases, leaving 10 bases between them. CDR1 and CDR2 from the germline V gene are MNHEY and SVGAGI. There are 13 residues in the CDR3. As DNA, the CDR3 is TGTGCCAGCAGCCTCGTTTATAACACTGAAGCTTTCTTT. Translated, it gives CASSLVYNTEAFF.

This chain links TRBV6-2 or TRBV6-3 with TRBJ1-2, with 9 bases lining up with TRBD1. Germline V gene data show CDR1 as MNHEY and CDR2 as SVGEGT. V was pared by 2 bases and J by 4 bases, with 14 bases of the junction left unmatched. This CDR3 region has 18 residues. The CDR3 is CASSYRDRVMLRAYGYTF. In DNA form, the CDR3 reads TGTGCCAGCAGTTACCGGGACAGGGTGATGCTCCGTGCCTATGGCTACACCTTC.

The genes are TRBV28 and TRBJ1-5; D remains ambiguous. Per the germline V gene, CDR1 is MDHEN and CDR2 is SYDVKM. The CDR3 is made up of 11 amino acids. Trimming cost V 4 bases and J 14 bases, with 12 bases left between them. This chain's CDR3 is CASSSRRTEHF. The CDR3 nucleotides are TGTGCCAGCAGTTCCCGGAGGACTGAGCATTTT.

The gene calls are TRBV6-5 and TRBJ1-2; D is perhaps TRBD1 (6 bases). CDR3 length equals 14 residues. CDR1 and CDR2 from the germline V gene are MNHEY and SVGAGI. V lost 6 bases and J lost 2, with 13 bases in between. CDR3 coding DNA: TGTGCCAGCAGGGGGACAATCTGGAACTATGGCTACACCTTC. As protein: CASRGTIWNYGYTF.

Only one count was recorded for this clone. The chain is built from TRBV5-5 and TRBJ2-7; possible D gene TRBD2, 6 bases. The germline V gene has CDR1 SGHKS and CDR2 YYEKEE (reference sequence). This CDR3 comprises 15 residues. Trimming cost V 0 bases and J 3 bases, with 13 bases left between them. The CDR3 loop is CASSLGGGARYEQYF. DNA of the CDR3: TGTGCCAGCAGCTTGGGAGGCGGGGCCCGCTACGAGCAGTACTTC.